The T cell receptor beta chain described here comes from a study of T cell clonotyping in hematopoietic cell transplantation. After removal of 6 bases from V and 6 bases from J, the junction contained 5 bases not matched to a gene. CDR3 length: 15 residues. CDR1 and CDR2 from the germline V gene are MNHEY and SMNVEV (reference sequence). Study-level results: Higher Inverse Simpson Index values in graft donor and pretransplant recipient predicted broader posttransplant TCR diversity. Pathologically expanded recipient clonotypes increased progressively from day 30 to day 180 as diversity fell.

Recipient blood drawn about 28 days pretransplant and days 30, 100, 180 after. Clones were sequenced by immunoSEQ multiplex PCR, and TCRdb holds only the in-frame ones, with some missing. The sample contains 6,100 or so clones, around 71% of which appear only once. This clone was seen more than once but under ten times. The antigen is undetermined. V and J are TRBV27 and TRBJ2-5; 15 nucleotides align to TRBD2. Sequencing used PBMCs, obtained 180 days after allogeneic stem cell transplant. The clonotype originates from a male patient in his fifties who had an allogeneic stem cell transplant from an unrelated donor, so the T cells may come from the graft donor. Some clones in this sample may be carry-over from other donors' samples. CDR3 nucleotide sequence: TGTGCCAGCAGCCCGGGACTAGCGGGAGGTCAGACCCAGTACTTC. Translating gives CASSPGLAGGQTQYF.